This T cell receptor (beta chain) was captured by sequencing in a study of T cells after yellow fever vaccination. MiXCR, applied by TCRdb to the 5' RACE reads, yields one record per CDR3 protein. The sample includes under 550,000 distinct CDR3 sequences, 20% to 25% of them seen just once. At least ten counts were recorded for this clonotype. The germline V gene has CDR1 SGHTA and CDR2 FQGTGA. The CDR3 runs 14 residues. V lost 0 bases, J lost 12 bases, and 14 bases lay in between. Material: PBMCs, obtained about 20 days after the first yellow fever vaccination. The clonotype was recovered from a man aged 18 to 30 who received the YFV17D yellow fever vaccine. The V gene is TRBV7-3, the J gene TRBJ1-4; D remains ambiguous. In nucleotides, the CDR3 is TGTGCCAGCAGCTTAACTTCGGGAGGGAGTGAACTGTTTTTT. It encodes CASSLTSGGSELFF.